One sample yielded the 3 T cell receptor beta chains listed below, sequenced in a study of blood T cell repertoires in COVID-19. Generated by immunoSEQ multiplex PCR, the TCRdb table keeps only in-frame clones and is missing some. The sample shows 140,000 to 150,000 clones, around 80% of them seen only once. Specimen: peripheral blood. The source of these receptors is a human donor in a cohort sampled during active COVID-19.

This clone was recorded once. J is TRBJ2-3 and V is TRBV5-8; weak D call: TRBD2 (6 bases). Trimming shortened V by 0 bases and J by 1 base, and 9 bases separated the two germline ends. Germline V lookup: CDR1 SGHTS, CDR2 YDEGEE. The CDR3 totals 15 residues. The CDR3 DNA reads TGTGCCAGCAGCTTGGGCCAGCGGGGCACAGATACGCAGTATTTT. Protein product: CASSLGQRGTDTQYF.

This chain uses TRBV2 with TRBJ1-1; weak D call: TRBD1 (5 bases). Trimming stripped 10 bases from V and 1 base from J, with 16 bases between. The germline V gene encodes CDR1 SNHLY and CDR2 FYNNEI. The length of the CDR3 is 14 residues. The CDR3 spells CATTLQVPNTEAFF. In DNA form, the CDR3 reads TGTGCCACCACCTTACAGGTCCCGAACACTGAAGCTTTCTTT.

V and J are TRBV5-4 and TRBJ2-5, with 7 bases that match TRBD2. This CDR3 region has 14 residues. The V gene end was trimmed by 2 bases and the J gene end by 0 bases; junction bases not matched to a gene: 1. Germline CDR1 SGHNT, CDR2 YYREEE (reference sequence). The CDR3 loop is CASSFGGNQETQYF. The CDR3 DNA is TGTGCCAGCAGCTTCGGGGGGAACCAAGAGACCCAGTACTTC. Filled out from reference TRBV5-4 and TRBJ2-5, the complete variable domain reads ETGVTQSPTHLIKTRGQQVTLRCSSQSGHNTVSWYQQALGQGPQFIFQYYREEENGRGNFPPRFSGLQFPNYSSELNVNALELDDSALYLCASSFGGNQETQYFGPGTRLLVL.